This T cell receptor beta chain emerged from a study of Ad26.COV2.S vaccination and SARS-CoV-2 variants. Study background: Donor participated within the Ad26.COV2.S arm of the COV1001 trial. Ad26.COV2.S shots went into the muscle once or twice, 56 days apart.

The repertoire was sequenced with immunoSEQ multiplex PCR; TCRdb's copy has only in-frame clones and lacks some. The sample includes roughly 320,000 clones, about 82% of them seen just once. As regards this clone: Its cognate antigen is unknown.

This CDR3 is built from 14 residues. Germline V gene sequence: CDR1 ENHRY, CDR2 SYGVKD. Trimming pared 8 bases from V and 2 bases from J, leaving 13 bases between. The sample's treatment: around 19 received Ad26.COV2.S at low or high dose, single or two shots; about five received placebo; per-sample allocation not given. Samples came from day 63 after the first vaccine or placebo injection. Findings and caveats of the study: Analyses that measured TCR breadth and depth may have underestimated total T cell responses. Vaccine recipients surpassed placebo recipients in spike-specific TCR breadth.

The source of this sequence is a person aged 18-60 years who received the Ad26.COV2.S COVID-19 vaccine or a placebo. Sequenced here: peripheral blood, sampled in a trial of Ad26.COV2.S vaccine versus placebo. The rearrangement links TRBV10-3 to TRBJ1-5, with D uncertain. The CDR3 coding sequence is TGTGCCATCTCCCCATCGGGAGGCAATCAGCCCCAGCATTTT. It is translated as CAISPSGGNQPQHF.